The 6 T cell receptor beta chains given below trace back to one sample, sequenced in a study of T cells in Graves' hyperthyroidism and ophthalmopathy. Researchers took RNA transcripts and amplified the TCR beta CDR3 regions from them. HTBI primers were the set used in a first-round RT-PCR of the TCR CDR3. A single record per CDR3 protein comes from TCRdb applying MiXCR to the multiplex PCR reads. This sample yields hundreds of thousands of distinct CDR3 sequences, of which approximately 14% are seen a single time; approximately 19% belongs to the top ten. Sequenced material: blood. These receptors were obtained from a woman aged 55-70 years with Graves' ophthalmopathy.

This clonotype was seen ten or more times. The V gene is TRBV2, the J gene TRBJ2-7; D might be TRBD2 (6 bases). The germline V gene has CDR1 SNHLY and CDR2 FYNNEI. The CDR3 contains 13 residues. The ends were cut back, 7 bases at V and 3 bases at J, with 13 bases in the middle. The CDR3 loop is CASTREEGYEQYF. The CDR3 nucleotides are TGTGCCAGCACCAGGGAGGAGGGCTACGAGCAGTACTTC.

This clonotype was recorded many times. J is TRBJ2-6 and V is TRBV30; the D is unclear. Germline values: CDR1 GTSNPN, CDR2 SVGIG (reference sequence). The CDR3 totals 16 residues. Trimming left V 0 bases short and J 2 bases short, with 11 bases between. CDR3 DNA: TGTGCCTGGAGTGTACGCGGTGCTCCTGGGGCCAACGTCCTGACTTTC. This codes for CAWSVRGAPGANVLTF.

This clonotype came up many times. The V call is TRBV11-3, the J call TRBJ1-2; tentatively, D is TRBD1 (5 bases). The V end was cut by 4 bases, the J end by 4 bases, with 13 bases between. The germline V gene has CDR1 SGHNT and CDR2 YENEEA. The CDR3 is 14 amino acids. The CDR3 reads CASSSLGLSYGYTF. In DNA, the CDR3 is TGTGCCAGCAGCTCTTTGGGACTCTCCTATGGCTACACCTTC.

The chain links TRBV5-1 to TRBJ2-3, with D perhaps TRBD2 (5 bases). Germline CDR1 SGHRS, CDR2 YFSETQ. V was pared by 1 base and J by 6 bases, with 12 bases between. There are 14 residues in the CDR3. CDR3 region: CASSLWLGVDTQYF. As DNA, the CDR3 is TGCGCCAGCAGCTTGTGGTTGGGAGTTGATACGCAGTATTTT.

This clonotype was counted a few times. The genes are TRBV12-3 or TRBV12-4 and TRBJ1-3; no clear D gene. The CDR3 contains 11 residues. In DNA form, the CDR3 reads TGTGGTTGGGTCTCGGGAAACACCATATATTTT. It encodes CGWVSGNTIYF.

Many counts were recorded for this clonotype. This chain's CDR3 is CASSFLSGSTDTQYF. CDR3 bases: TGCGCCAGCAGCTTCCTTTCAGGGAGCACAGATACGCAGTATTTT. The chain is built from TRBV5-1 and TRBJ2-3; TRBD1 might be the D (5 bases). Germline CDR1 SGHRS, CDR2 YFSETQ. CDR3 length: 15 residues. V gave up 2 bases and J gave up 0 bases, with 10 bases separating them.